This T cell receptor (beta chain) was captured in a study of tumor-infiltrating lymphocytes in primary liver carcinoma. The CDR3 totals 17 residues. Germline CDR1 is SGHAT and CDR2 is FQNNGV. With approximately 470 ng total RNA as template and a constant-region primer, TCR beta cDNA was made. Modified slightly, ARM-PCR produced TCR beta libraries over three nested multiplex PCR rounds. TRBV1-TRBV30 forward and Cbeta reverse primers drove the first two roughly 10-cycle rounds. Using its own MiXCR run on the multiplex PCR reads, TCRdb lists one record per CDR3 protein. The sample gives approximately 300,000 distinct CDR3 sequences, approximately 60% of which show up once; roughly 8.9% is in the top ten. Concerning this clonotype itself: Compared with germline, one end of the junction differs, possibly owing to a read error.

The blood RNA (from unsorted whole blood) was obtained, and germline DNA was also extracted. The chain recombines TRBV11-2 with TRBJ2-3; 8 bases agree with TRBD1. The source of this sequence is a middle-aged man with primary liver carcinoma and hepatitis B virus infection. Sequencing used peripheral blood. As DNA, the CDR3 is TGTGCCGGCAGCTCCCCGACCTGGACAGGGATGTCAGATACGCAGTATTTT. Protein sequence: CAGSSPTWTGMSDTQYF.